Shown below are 23 T cell receptor beta chains from a single sample sequenced in a study of pediatric ulcerative colitis. Produced via immunoSEQ multiplex PCR; TCRdb's table is partial and in-frame only. Found here are about 14,000 clones, around 90% of them singletons; the top ten hold over 0.9%. The source material was blood. Receptors were obtained from a boy younger than 18 with moderate ulcerative colitis.

V is TRBV6-5 and J is TRBJ2-1, with 7 bases identical to TRBD2. Germline V gives CDR1 MNHEY, CDR2 SVGAGI. V shed 6 bases, J shed 3 bases, and the junction held 8 bases outside the gene matches. The CDR3 loop spans 15 amino acids. This CDR3 is CASSPQSGIYNEQFF. As DNA, the CDR3 is TGTGCCAGCAGCCCCCAAAGCGGGATCTACAATGAGCAGTTCTTC.

The chain joins TRBV30 to TRBJ2-1; D possibly corresponds to TRBD1 (6 bases). CDR3 length: 13 amino acids. Germline assignment: CDR1 GTSNPN and CDR2 SVGIG (reference sequence). Deletions cut 2 bases from V and 3 bases from J, with 8 bases between. CDR3 nucleotide sequence: TGTGCCTGGAGTCCAGGGGTCTACAATGAGCAGTTCTTC. Protein product: CAWSPGVYNEQFF.

The chain carries TRBV13 and TRBJ1-2, with 9 bases aligning to TRBD1. The V gene's germline CDR1 is PRHDT and CDR2 FYEKMQ (reference sequence). The CDR3 has 14 amino acids. V lost 4 bases and J lost 8; bases outside the gene matches: 8. The CDR3 here is CASSSLTGGEGYTF. In DNA form, the CDR3 reads TGTGCCAGCAGCTCCCTAACAGGGGGCGAAGGCTACACCTTC.

The chain has TRBV5-1 and TRBJ1-1; weak D call: TRBD1 (6 bases). Germline loops: CDR1 SGHRS, CDR2 YFSETQ. V was shortened by 2 bases and J by 8 bases, with 16 bases between the two germline ends. CDR3 length: 14 amino acids. The CDR3 DNA sequence: TGCGCCAGCAGCTTTGGGGGCTGGAGGGTAGAAGCTTTCTTT. This translates into CASSFGGWRVEAFF.

This clone was counted once. The chain employs TRBV19 and TRBJ2-3, with D perhaps matching TRBD1 or TRBD2 (5 bases each). Germline CDR1 reads LNHDA; CDR2 reads SQIVND (reference sequence). The length of the CDR3 is 14 residues. Trimming shortened V by 5 bases and J by 0 bases, and 9 bases separated the two germline ends. CDR3 sequence: CASSWDGSTDTQYF. DNA for the CDR3: TGTGCCAGTAGTTGGGACGGTAGCACAGATACGCAGTATTTT.

The gene calls are TRBV4-3 and TRBJ1-5; 7 bases agree with TRBD1. Germline V gene data show CDR1 as LGHNA and CDR2 as YSLEER. V was clipped by 1 base and J by 4 bases; unmatched bases: 4. This CDR3 region has 15 residues. The CDR3 nucleotides are TGCGCCAGCAGCCAAGTGTCAGGGGGTAATCAGCCCCAGCATTTT. It codes for CASSQVSGGNQPQHF.

The chain links TRBV11-2 to TRBJ2-1; 10 positions agree with TRBD2. V lost 5 bases and J lost 5; bases outside the gene matches: 9. Looked up from germline, CDR1 is SGHAT and CDR2 is FQNNGV. This CDR3 has 16 residues. The CDR3 sequence is CASSPPGLAIDNEQFF. CDR3 DNA: TGTGCCAGCAGCCCACCGGGACTAGCGATCGACAATGAGCAGTTCTTC. Full variable domain (remainder filled in from reference TRBV11-2 and TRBJ2-1): EAGVAQSPRYKIIEKRQSVAFWCNPISGHATLYWYQQILGQGPKLLIQFQNNGVVDDSQLPKDRFSAERLKGVDSTLKIQPAKLEDSAVYLCASSPPGLAIDNEQFFGPGTRLTVL.

CDR3 sequence reads: CASSYGTANPYEQYF. The CDR3 nucleotides are TGTGCCAGCAGTTACGGGACAGCTAATCCCTACGAGCAGTACTTC. The rearrangement links TRBV6-5 to TRBJ2-7; 7 nucleotides agree with TRBD1. Germline assignment: CDR1 MNHEY and CDR2 SVGAGI. The V gene end was trimmed by 2 bases and the J gene end by 2 bases; junction bases not matched to a gene: 6. CDR3 length: 15 amino acids.

The V and J genes are TRBV27 and TRBJ2-3; 10 nucleotides agree with TRBD1. This CDR3 has 15 amino acids. Germline V gene sequence: CDR1 MNHEY, CDR2 SMNVEV (reference sequence). V was pared by 6 bases and J by 6 bases, with 9 bases of the junction left unmatched. DNA for the CDR3: TGTGCCAGCAGCCAAAGACAGGGGGCGGTTGATACGCAGTATTTT. Translation gives CASSQRQGAVDTQYF.

V is TRBV28 and J is TRBJ2-3; D ambiguous. Germline CDR1 MDHEN, CDR2 SYDVKM. V dropped 5 bases and J dropped 4 bases, with 7 bases sitting between them. The CDR3 consists of 12 residues. For the CDR3, the DNA is TGTGCCAGCAGTATTACAGCAGATACGCAGTATTTT. It specifies CASSITADTQYF.

The chain combines TRBV7-2 with TRBJ1-2; TRBD1 matches 7 bases. This CDR3 has 14 amino acids. Germline CDR1 and CDR2: SGHTA and FQGNSA. V was clipped by 2 bases and J by 3 bases; unmatched bases: 3. CDR3 loop: CASSLNDRDYGYTF. CDR3 nucleotide sequence: TGTGCCAGCAGCTTAAACGACAGGGACTATGGCTACACCTTC.

V usage is TRBV16 and J usage is TRBJ2-1; 7 bases are a match to TRBD2. Looked up from germline, CDR1 is KGHSY and CDR2 is FQNENV. V trimming: 1 base; J trimming: 6 bases; junction bases outside the gene matches: 9. This CDR3 is built from 16 residues. This chain's CDR3 is CASSQYSGGRSNEQFF. CDR3 bases: TGTGCCAGCAGCCAATACAGTGGCGGGAGAAGCAATGAGCAGTTCTTC. Together with reference TRBV16 and TRBJ2-1, the CDR3 gives the full variable domain: GEEVAQTPKHLVRGEGQKAKLYCAPIKGHSYVFWYQQVLKNEFKFLISFQNENVFDETGMPKERFSAKCLPNSPCSLEIQATKLEDSAVYFCASSQYSGGRSNEQFFGPGTRLTVL.

The rearrangement joins TRBV6-6 to TRBJ1-2; tentatively, D is TRBD1 (6 bases). The CDR3 is 12 residues long. Between the trimmed V and J ends, which lost 10 bases and 4 bases, there was a span of 13 bases. Germline lookup yields CDR1 MNHNY and CDR2 SVGAGI (reference sequence). CDR3 sequence: CAIPRGSYGYTF. DNA for the CDR3: TGTGCCATCCCTAGGGGGAGCTATGGCTACACCTTC.

The V call is TRBV6-1, the J call TRBJ2-7; the D gene could be TRBD1 or TRBD2 (5 bases each). The CDR3 length is 17 residues. V dropped 4 bases and J dropped 0 bases, with 19 bases sitting between them. Looked up from germline, CDR1 is MNHNS and CDR2 is SASEGT. The CDR3 DNA is TGTGCCAGCAGTGTTATCAGGACCGGGACGGTCTCCTACGAGCAGTACTTC. Residues: CASSVIRTGTVSYEQYF.

J is TRBJ1-1 and V is TRBV28, with unresolved D. The CDR3 length is 15 residues. V was trimmed by 1 base and J by 1 base, leaving 10 bases between them. Germline V gene lookup returns CDR1 MDHEN and CDR2 SYDVKM. The CDR3 is CASSLSGDGNTEAFF. In DNA form, the CDR3 reads TGTGCCAGCAGTTTATCCGGGGATGGGAACACTGAAGCTTTCTTT.

V gene TRBV19 combines with J gene TRBJ1-2; 8 positions match TRBD1. The length of the CDR3 is 15 residues. The germline V gene has CDR1 LNHDA and CDR2 SQIVND (reference sequence). J gave up 4 bases and V 3 bases, and 7 bases lay outside the gene matches. The CDR3, as DNA: TGTGCCAGTAGTATTTTCAGGGGGCAGATCTATGGCTACACCTTC. Translation gives CASSIFRGQIYGYTF.

The genes are TRBV27 and TRBJ1-2, with D tentatively TRBD1 (5 bases). V gave up 3 bases and J gave up 3 bases, with 11 bases separating them. This CDR3 has 14 residues. Germline CDR1 is MNHEY and CDR2 is SMNVEV (reference sequence). The CDR3 DNA reads TGTGCCAGCAGTTTTCAGGGAGGCGACTATGGCTACACCTTC. Translation: CASSFQGGDYGYTF.

The V call is TRBV18, the J call TRBJ2-6, with D hard to call. V was trimmed by 2 bases and J by 1 base, leaving 3 bases between them. CDR1 is KGHSH, CDR2 LQKENI, per germline. The length of the CDR3 is 14 residues. The CDR3 loop reads CASSPGSGANVLTF. In nucleotides, the CDR3 is TGTGCCAGCTCACCAGGGTCTGGGGCCAACGTCCTGACTTTC.

This rearrangement joins TRBV7-8 to TRBJ2-7; possibly TRBD1 or TRBD2 for D (5 bases each). Germline CDR1 reads SGHVS; CDR2 reads FQNEAQ. The CDR3 is made up of 13 amino acids. Trimming stripped 5 bases from V and 2 bases from J, with 10 bases between. CDR3 region: CASSTGTTYEQYF. DNA for the CDR3: TGTGCCAGCAGCACCGGGACGACCTACGAGCAGTACTTC.

The CDR3 spells CASSSTGSSYEQYF. DNA of the CDR3: TGTGCCAGCAGCTCCACAGGGAGCTCCTACGAGCAGTACTTC. The chain joins TRBV13 to TRBJ2-7; D perhaps matches TRBD1 (6 bases). There are 14 residues in the CDR3. The ends were cut back, 4 bases at V and 0 bases at J, with 10 bases in the middle. From germline, CDR1 is PRHDT and CDR2 FYEKMQ (reference sequence). The entire variable domain, with the rest obtained from reference TRBV13 and TRBJ2-7, is as follows: AAGVIQSPRHLIKEKRETATLKCYPIPRHDTVYWYQQGPGQDPQFLISFYEKMQSDKGSIPDRFSAQQFSDYHSELNMSSLELGDSALYFCASSSTGSSYEQYFGPGTRLTVT.

The genes are TRBV29-1 and TRBJ2-1, with D perhaps TRBD1 (6 bases). This CDR3 is 15 amino acids long. Germline V gives CDR1 SQVTM, CDR2 ANQGSEA. Trimming shortened V by 3 bases and J by 1 base, and 13 bases separated the two germline ends. This CDR3 reads CSVDWDTASYNEQFF. CDR3 in DNA: TGCAGCGTTGATTGGGACACCGCTTCCTACAATGAGCAGTTCTTC.

The V gene is TRBV5-4, the J gene TRBJ1-3, with no clear D. The CDR3 covers 16 residues. The V end lost 0 bases, the J end lost 0 bases, and 10 bases lay between the germline ends. Germline V lookup: CDR1 SGHNT, CDR2 YYREEE (reference sequence). The CDR3, as DNA: TGTGCCAGCAGCTTGGGGCAGGATAGCTCTGGAAACACCATATATTTT. Amino acids: CASSLGQDSSGNTIYF.

The V gene is TRBV29-1, the J gene TRBJ2-5; possibly TRBD1 for D (5 bases). V lost 2 bases, J lost 5 bases, and 15 bases lay in between. CDR3 length: 14 residues. The germline V gene has CDR1 SQVTM and CDR2 ANQGSEA. CDR3 loop: CSVERAGLGETQYF. As DNA, the CDR3 is TGCAGCGTTGAAAGGGCAGGGCTGGGGGAGACCCAGTACTTC.